The 10 T cell receptor beta chains reported below all come from one sample, sequenced in a study of blood T cell repertoires in COVID-19. TCRdb keeps only in-frame clones here, not all; method: immunoSEQ multiplex PCR. This table holds some 190,000 clones, more than 80% found once. Sequences were obtained from peripheral blood. The receptors were gathered from a woman aged 40 to 50 with COVID-19, enrolled during active disease.

V is TRBV5-5 and J is TRBJ1-2, with 7 bases that match TRBD1. Unmatched junction bases numbered 8, after V lost 4 bases and J lost 8 bases. The CDR3 is 13 residues long. Germline V gene data show CDR1 as SGHKS and CDR2 as YYEKEE (reference sequence). CDR3 in amino acids: CASSLSTGLGYTF. The CDR3 nucleotides read TGTGCCAGCAGCCTATCGACAGGGTTGGGCTACACCTTC.

The chain joins TRBV6-2 or TRBV6-3 to TRBJ1-6; 7 bases match TRBD1. This CDR3 spans 16 amino acids. V lost 6 bases and J lost 5; bases outside the gene matches: 10. CDR1 is MNHEY, CDR2 SVGEGT, per germline. The CDR3, as DNA: TGTGCCAGCAGCCCTACTACAGGGGTCAATAATTCACCCCTCCACTTT. This codes for CASSPTTGVNNSPLHF.

This chain links TRBV5-6 with TRBJ1-6, with a tentative D call TRBD1 (6 bases). V was pared by 1 base and J by 6 bases, with 11 bases between. The CDR3 consists of 15 residues. Looked up from germline, CDR1 is SGHDT and CDR2 is YYEEEE. As DNA, the CDR3 is TGTGCCAGCAGCTTGACAGGGAAGGGTAATTCACCCCTCCACTTT. Amino acid sequence: CASSLTGKGNSPLHF. Drawing the rest from reference TRBV5-6 and TRBJ1-6, the complete variable domain is DAGVTQSPTHLIKTRGQQVTLRCSPKSGHDTVSWYQQALGQGPQFIFQYYEEEERQRGNFPDRFSGHQFPNYSSELNVNALLLGDSALYLCASSLTGKGNSPLHFGNGTRLTVT.

This clone was observed a few times. The J gene is TRBJ2-5, the V gene TRBV2, with TRBD2 as a possible D gene (5 bases). This CDR3 has 15 residues. Germline-derived CDR1 and CDR2 are SNHLY and FYNNEI. V dropped 5 bases and J dropped 1 base, with 14 bases sitting between them. The CDR3 bases are TGTGCCAGCAGTCCAAACAGCGGATCCCAAGAGACCCAGTACTTC. Its protein product is CASSPNSGSQETQYF.

This clone was counted a single time. V is TRBV9 and J is TRBJ1-1; D is ambiguous. Germline V gene sequence: CDR1 SGDLS, CDR2 YYNGEE. The length of the CDR3 is 13 residues. Trimming shortened V by 3 bases and J by 3 bases, and 9 bases separated the two germline ends. DNA of the CDR3: TGTGCCAGCAGCGCCCTCGGGGACACTGAAGCTTTCTTT. It is translated as CASSALGDTEAFF.

The chain is built from TRBV11-3 and TRBJ2-5; 10 nucleotides align to TRBD1. The CDR3 sequence is 16 residues long. Germline V CDR1 and CDR2: SGHNT, YENEEA. Unmatched junction bases numbered 11, after V lost 6 bases and J lost 4 bases. The CDR3 region is CASSPTSDRGLETQYF. The CDR3, as DNA: TGTGCCAGCAGTCCTACCAGCGACAGGGGGCTAGAGACCCAGTACTTC.

This clone came up once. V usage is TRBV19 and J usage is TRBJ2-2; perhaps TRBD1 as D (6 bases). CDR1 and CDR2 from the germline V gene are LNHDA and SQIVND (reference sequence). The V end lost 11 bases, the J end lost 4 bases, and 11 bases lay between the germline ends. The CDR3 loop spans 12 amino acids. The CDR3 nucleotides read TGTGCCGGGGGCTCGGGCACCGGGGAGCTGTTTTTT. Protein: CAGGSGTGELFF.

The J gene is TRBJ2-2, the V gene TRBV27, with 7 bases identical to TRBD1. Germline lookup yields CDR1 MNHEY and CDR2 SMNVEV (reference sequence). Germline trimming cut 6 bases from V and 3 bases from J; bases unmatched to any gene: 7. This CDR3 has 15 amino acids. CDR3: CASSSGTAYTGELFF. The CDR3 bases are TGTGCCAGCAGCTCAGGGACAGCCTACACCGGGGAGCTGTTTTTT.

The chain's CDR3 is CASSFAGPGETQYF. The CDR3 coding sequence is TGTGCCAGCAGCTTCGCAGGGCCCGGTGAGACCCAGTACTTC. The chain combines TRBV7-2 with TRBJ2-5; D perhaps matches TRBD1 (5 bases). The germline gives CDR1 SGHTA, CDR2 FQGNSA. V lost 3 bases and J lost 5, with 13 bases in between. This CDR3 has 14 amino acids.

The chain uses TRBV6-5 and TRBJ2-7; the match to TRBD2 covers 13 bases. The CDR3 has 15 residues. Germline values: CDR1 MNHEY, CDR2 SVGAGI. J was trimmed by 3 bases and V by 6 bases; bases with no gene match: 5. The CDR3 reads CASRPGTSGIYEQYF. CDR3 nucleotide sequence: TGTGCCAGCAGGCCCGGGACTAGCGGGATCTACGAGCAGTACTTC.